This TCR beta chain was identified in a study of blood T cell repertoires in COVID-19. The wider study: The United States, Italy and Spain supplied acute and convalescent COVID-19 samples.

The V gene's germline CDR1 is MNHEY and CDR2 SVGAGI. V shed 5 bases and J shed 9 bases, with 17 bases lying between them. The CDR3 spans 14 residues. Participants' reported clinical history set cohort assignment. Clones were sequenced by immunoSEQ multiplex PCR, and TCRdb holds only the in-frame ones, with some missing. The repertoire holds approximately 180,000 clones, with roughly 87% as singletons. The chain combines TRBV6-5 with TRBJ1-5; D is undetermined. This sequence originates from a human donor with acute COVID-19. The donor label of this sample is uncertain. The sample comprised PBMCs or T cells enriched from blood (not recorded which). CDR3 region: CASSMTDPRRPQHF. The CDR3 bases are TGTGCCAGCAGTATGACGGATCCTAGGCGGCCCCAGCATTTT.